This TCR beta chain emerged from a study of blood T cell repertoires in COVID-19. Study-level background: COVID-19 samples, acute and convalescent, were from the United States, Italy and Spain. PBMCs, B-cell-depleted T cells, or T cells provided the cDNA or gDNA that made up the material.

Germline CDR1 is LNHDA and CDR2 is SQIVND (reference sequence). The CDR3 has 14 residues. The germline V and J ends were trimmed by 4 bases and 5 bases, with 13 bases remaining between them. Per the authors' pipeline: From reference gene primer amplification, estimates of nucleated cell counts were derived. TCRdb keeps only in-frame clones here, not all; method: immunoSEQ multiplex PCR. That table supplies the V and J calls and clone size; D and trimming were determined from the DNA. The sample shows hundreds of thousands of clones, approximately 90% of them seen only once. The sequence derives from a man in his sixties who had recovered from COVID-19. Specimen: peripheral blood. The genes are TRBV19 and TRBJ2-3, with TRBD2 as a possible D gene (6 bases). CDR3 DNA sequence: TGTGCCAGTAGTAACCGGGACTCTCTAGATACGCAGTATTTT. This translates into CASSNRDSLDTQYF.